Below, 28 T cell receptor beta chains from the same sample are listed, as sequenced in a study of blood T cell repertoires in COVID-19. Using immunoSEQ multiplex PCR, the repertoire was profiled, and TCRdb retains in-frame clones only, with some absent. The sample has fewer than 150,000 clones, roughly 88% seen once. The specimen sequenced was peripheral blood. The receptors derive from a human donor in a cohort sampled during active COVID-19.

This clone occurred once. The chain employs TRBV7-8 and TRBJ1-5; D might be TRBD1 (5 bases). Trimming removed 0 bases from V and 7 bases from J, with 13 bases in between. Germline CDR1 is SGHVS and CDR2 is FQNEAQ. CDR3 length: 15 residues. For the CDR3, the DNA is TGTGCCAGCAGCTTAGCGCCCAGGGATAGCCAGCCCCAGCATTTT. This sequence encodes CASSLAPRDSQPQHF.

Points on this clone: One end of the junction varies from germline; a read error may be responsible. The V gene is TRBV6-1, the J gene TRBJ2-1; 7 bases line up with TRBD2. Germline loops: CDR1 MNHNS, CDR2 SASEGT. CDR3 length equals 15 residues. This chain's CDR3 is CASSEALAVYNERFF. CDR3 nucleotides: TGTGCCAGCAGTGAGGCCCTAGCGGTCTACAATGAGCGGTTCTTC.

The V and J genes are TRBV15 and TRBJ1-6; 7 nucleotides agree with TRBD1. Germline V lookup: CDR1 LNHNV, CDR2 YYDKDF (reference sequence). This CDR3 comprises 17 residues. Losses at the gene ends were 9 bases for V and 0 bases for J; bases not matched to a gene: 11. CDR3 in DNA: TGTGCCACTCGTACAGGACAGGCTAGCTCCTATAATTCACCCCTCCACTTT. Protein sequence: CATRTGQASSYNSPLHF. The whole variable domain, filled in from reference TRBV15 and TRBJ1-6, reads DAMVIQNPRYQVTQFGKPVTLSCSQTLNHNVMYWYQQKSSQAPKLLFHYYDKDFNNEADTPDNFQSRRPNTSFCFLDIRSPGLGDTAMYLCATRTGQASSYNSPLHFGNGTRLTVT.

The rearrangement links TRBV5-4 to TRBJ2-1; 11 bases fit TRBD2. CDR3 length equals 16 residues. The germline CDR1 and CDR2 sequences are SGHNT and YYREEE (reference sequence). J was trimmed by 4 bases and V by 5 bases; bases with no gene match: 8. CDR3 protein: CASSFSGGAGYNEQFF. The CDR3 DNA reads TGTGCCAGCAGTTTTAGCGGGGGGGCAGGGTACAATGAGCAGTTCTTC.

V usage is TRBV10-3 and J usage is TRBJ1-3; D is ambiguous. Germline-derived CDR1 and CDR2 are ENHRY and SYGVKD. Trimming shortened V by 0 bases and J by 0 bases, and 12 bases separated the two germline ends. The CDR3 runs to 17 residues. The CDR3 sequence: CAISESIAGGSGNTIYF. CDR3 in DNA: TGTGCCATCAGTGAGTCTATAGCAGGAGGCTCTGGAAACACCATATATTTT.

The gene calls are TRBV29-1 and TRBJ1-2; TRBD1 is a possible D gene (6 bases). This CDR3 has 14 residues. The V and J ends lost 7 bases and 4 bases respectively, with 19 bases between them. Germline-derived CDR1 and CDR2 are SQVTM and ANQGSEA. Written as DNA, the CDR3 is TGCAGCGCCCCAATCCCAGGGGAAGGCTATGGCTACACCTTC. Residues: CSAPIPGEGYGYTF.

This rearrangement joins TRBV5-1 to TRBJ1-3; D may be TRBD1 (6 bases). CDR1 is SGHRS and CDR2 is YFSETQ in the germline V gene. V was cut by 0 bases and J by 4 bases, with 11 bases left in between. There are 15 residues in the CDR3. The CDR3 spells CASSLEAGTGNTIYF. The CDR3, as DNA: TGCGCCAGCAGCTTGGAGGCAGGGACAGGAAACACCATATATTTT.

The CDR3, as DNA: TGTGCCAGCAGCCCTGACAGAGCAACTAATGAAAAACTGTTTTTT. Amino acids: CASSPDRATNEKLFF. This rearrangement joins TRBV7-9 to TRBJ1-4; a possible D gene is TRBD1 (5 bases). This CDR3 is 15 amino acids long. Germline V lookup: CDR1 SEHNR, CDR2 FQNEAQ (reference sequence). Trimming shortened V by 5 bases and J by 0 bases, and 10 bases separated the two germline ends.

In its sample, this clone was seen once. DNA for the CDR3: TGTGCCAGCAGCTTGGAACAGAACTATGGCTACACCTTC. Amino acid sequence: CASSLEQNYGYTF. The rearrangement uses TRBV5-4 and TRBJ1-2; D not certain. CDR3 size: 13 residues. V was trimmed by 0 bases and J by 2 bases, leaving 5 bases between them. Germline lookup yields CDR1 SGHNT and CDR2 YYREEE (reference sequence).

The J gene is TRBJ1-3, the V gene TRBV19; D remains ambiguous. The CDR3 sequence is 15 residues long. Germline assignment: CDR1 LNHDA and CDR2 SQIVND (reference sequence). Trimming left V 8 bases short and J 0 bases short, with 14 bases between. CDR3 in amino acids: CASRPARLSGNTIYF. The CDR3 DNA sequence: TGTGCCAGTCGCCCGGCCAGGCTCTCTGGAAACACCATATATTTT.

This rearrangement joins TRBV10-3 to TRBJ2-2, with a tentative D call TRBD1 (5 bases). V lost 0 bases and J lost 5, with 13 bases in between. This CDR3 spans 16 amino acids. The germline V gene encodes CDR1 ENHRY and CDR2 SYGVKD. The CDR3 nucleotides are TGTGCCATCAGTGAGTCTATCTCAGGGTATACCGGGGAGCTGTTTTTT. Protein sequence: CAISESISGYTGELFF.

The genes are TRBV13 and TRBJ1-4; D gene unclear. CDR1 is PRHDT and CDR2 is FYEKMQ in the germline V gene (reference sequence). V gave up 4 bases and J gave up 6 bases, with 12 bases separating them. This CDR3 is 14 amino acids long. Here the CDR3 reads CASSSYRVDEKLFF. DNA for the CDR3: TGTGCCAGCAGCTCGTACAGAGTCGATGAAAAACTGTTTTTT.

The chain couples TRBV18 to TRBJ1-1; tentative D call: TRBD1 (5 bases). The CDR3 has 16 residues. Looked up from germline, CDR1 is KGHSH and CDR2 is LQKENI. Between the trimmed V and J ends, which lost 1 base and 2 bases, there was a span of 14 bases. The DNA of the CDR3 is TGTGCCAGCTCACCACGGCGGGGGTTTGAAAACACTGAAGCTTTCTTT. Encoded protein: CASSPRRGFENTEAFF.

This clone was recorded once. The V call is TRBV24-1, the J call TRBJ2-7; 12 nucleotides agree with TRBD1. This CDR3 is 17 amino acids long. The germline gives CDR1 KGHDR, CDR2 SFDVKD. The J segment lost 4 bases and the V segment lost 3 bases, leaving 9 bases of the junction unmatched. CDR3: CATSDTGTGGTGYEQYF. CDR3 DNA: TGTGCCACCAGTGATACCGGGACAGGGGGCACGGGGTACGAGCAGTACTTC.

The chain recombines TRBV5-1 with TRBJ1-2, with TRBD1 matching 9 bases. The CDR3 contains 14 residues. CDR1 SGHRS and CDR2 YFSETQ come from the germline V gene. V lost 3 bases and J lost 2; bases outside the gene matches: 2. CDR3: CASSSGTGNYGYTF. The CDR3 DNA follows: TGCGCCAGCAGCTCCGGGACAGGGAACTATGGCTACACCTTC.

V is TRBV30 and J is TRBJ2-4; D remains unclear. V shed 1 base and J shed 0 bases, with 7 bases lying between them. This CDR3 has 14 residues. The germline V gene encodes CDR1 GTSNPN and CDR2 SVGIG (reference sequence). The CDR3 protein is CAWSGLGAKNIQYF. The CDR3 DNA reads TGTGCCTGGAGTGGTCTCGGAGCCAAAAACATTCAGTACTTC.

CDR3 coding DNA: TGTGCCAGCAGCTTAGCTTGGGAGTGGGGAAGCAATGAGCAGTTCTTC. The encoded protein is CASSLAWEWGSNEQFF. V is TRBV11-2 and J is TRBJ2-1; tentatively, D is TRBD2 (5 bases). The V gene lost 1 base and the J gene lost 6 bases, with 16 bases spanning the gap. The germline gives CDR1 SGHAT, CDR2 FQNNGV. CDR3 length equals 16 residues.

The gene calls are TRBV4-3 and TRBJ2-5, with a possible D match to TRBD1 (6 bases). V dropped 0 bases and J dropped 5 bases, with 25 bases sitting between them. Germline lookup yields CDR1 LGHNA and CDR2 YSLEER. The CDR3 consists of 19 residues. The CDR3 loop is CASSQDPYAGVQGRETQYF. CDR3 coding DNA: TGCGCCAGCAGCCAAGATCCCTACGCAGGGGTACAGGGTCGCGAGACCCAGTACTTC.

V and J are TRBV12-3 or TRBV12-4 and TRBJ2-5, with TRBD2 as a possible D gene (7 bases). The CDR3 has 13 residues. Trimming removed 6 bases at V and 4 bases at J, with 12 bases between. The CDR3 here is CASSWGGPETQYF. As DNA, the CDR3 is TGTGCCAGCAGCTGGGGGGGGCCAGAGACCCAGTACTTC.

Written as DNA, the CDR3 is TGTGCCAGCAGTGAACATTGGGGGGGCAATCAGCCCCAGCATTTT. Residues: CASSEHWGGNQPQHF. The J gene is TRBJ1-5, the V gene TRBV2, with TRBD1 as a possible D gene (5 bases). Germline V gene sequence: CDR1 SNHLY, CDR2 FYNNEI. The CDR3 sequence is 15 residues long. V was pared by 2 bases and J by 2 bases, with 10 bases between.

This sequence joins TRBV19 and TRBJ2-1, with D possibly being TRBD1 (6 bases). The CDR3 is made up of 14 amino acids. With 2 bases removed from V and 8 bases from J, the gap between germline ends came to 13 bases. Germline CDR1 and CDR2: LNHDA and SQIVND (reference sequence). CDR3 coding DNA: TGTGCCAGTAGTATAACCAGGGGCTGGGATGAGCAGTTCTTC. Its translation is CASSITRGWDEQFF.

The chain employs TRBV7-8 and TRBJ2-1; D gene ambiguous. This CDR3 comprises 13 residues. Germline V gene lookup returns CDR1 SGHVS and CDR2 FQNEAQ. Trimming stripped 5 bases from V and 3 bases from J, with 8 bases between. The CDR3 DNA is TGTGCCAGCAGCAAGCATAACTACAATGAGCAGTTCTTC. It specifies CASSKHNYNEQFF.

CDR3 in amino acids: CASSLDGAYEQYF. CDR3 DNA sequence: TGTGCCAGCAGCTTGGACGGAGCCTACGAGCAGTACTTC. The chain is built from TRBV5-4 and TRBJ2-7; no definite D call. From germline, CDR1 is SGHNT and CDR2 YYREEE (reference sequence). V lost 0 bases to trimming and J lost 2 bases, with 6 bases between them. The CDR3 has 13 amino acids.

The chain uses TRBV13 and TRBJ1-1, with D uncertain. The CDR3 runs 15 residues. Germline V gene sequence: CDR1 PRHDT, CDR2 FYEKMQ (reference sequence). V dropped 4 bases and J dropped 4 bases, with 16 bases sitting between them. As DNA, the CDR3 is TGTGCCAGCAGCTCCCCCTCGGCTTCGGGCACTGAAGCTTTCTTT. As protein: CASSSPSASGTEAFF. Drawing the rest from reference TRBV13 and TRBJ1-1, the complete variable domain is AAGVIQSPRHLIKEKRETATLKCYPIPRHDTVYWYQQGPGQDPQFLISFYEKMQSDKGSIPDRFSAQQFSDYHSELNMSSLELGDSALYFCASSSPSASGTEAFFGQGTRLTVV.

This chain joins TRBV9 and TRBJ2-5; D is possibly TRBD1 (5 bases). Germline lookup yields CDR1 SGDLS and CDR2 YYNGEE. The V and J ends lost 0 bases and 0 bases respectively, with 9 bases between them. The CDR3 sequence is 15 residues long. The CDR3 DNA reads TGTGCCAGCAGCGTAGCCCCAGGGTACCAAGAGACCCAGTACTTC. Translation: CASSVAPGYQETQYF.

The gene calls are TRBV20-1 and TRBJ2-7, with TRBD2 as a possible D gene (5 bases). The CDR3 extends over 11 amino acids. The germline V gene has CDR1 DFQATT and CDR2 SNEGSKA (reference sequence). With 6 bases removed from V and 5 bases from J, the gap between germline ends came to 11 bases. The DNA for the CDR3 is TGCAGTGCCGCCGGGGAGAACGAGCAGTACTTC. Encoded protein: CSAAGENEQYF.

This chain links TRBV25-1 with TRBJ2-1, with 9 bases that match TRBD1. Germline V gives CDR1 MGHDK, CDR2 SYGVNS. The V segment lost 6 bases and the J segment 1 base; nucleotides outside the gene matches: 1. This CDR3 region has 14 residues. This CDR3 reads CASRGQGSYNEQFF. DNA for the CDR3: TGTGCCAGCAGAGGACAGGGGTCCTACAATGAGCAGTTCTTC.

The V gene is TRBV3-1 (or the pseudogene TRBV3-2), the J gene TRBJ1-4; TRBD1 matches 8 bases. V lost 3 bases and J lost 8; bases outside the gene matches: 8. Germline CDR1 and CDR2: LGHDT and YNNKEL (reference sequence). This CDR3 has 15 amino acids. The CDR3 is CASSQTGVIWEKLFF. The CDR3 DNA reads TGTGCCAGCAGCCAGACAGGGGTCATTTGGGAAAAACTGTTTTTT.